This T cell receptor beta chain derives from a study of blood T cells in healthy people across ages. Overall study: Using template switching, researchers captured about one barcoded beta molecule for each two T cells.

Study-level findings and limits: Possibly confounding the expanded clonotype changes was the fact that donor CMV status was unknown.

PBMCs, at least 6 million per sample, were isolated. A J-beta primer mix and a sample-barcoded 5' primer were used in a second PCR of about 7 to 12 cycles. TCRdb called the 5' RACE reads again in MiXCR, with one record for every CDR3 protein. The sample consists of about 2 million distinct CDR3 sequences, roughly 50% of them appearing once. This clonotype has only a few counts. Its target is not known. The TCR was taken from a woman aged 40-49 years in good health. The sample comprised blood.

The CDR3 sequence is CASSVLTSNYGYTF. CDR3 nucleotides: TGTGCCAGCAGTGTACTCACTTCTAACTATGGCTACACCTTC. The chain uses TRBV2 and TRBJ1-2; no reliable D call. Germline CDR1 SNHLY, CDR2 FYNNEI. The CDR3 contains 14 residues. Trimming stripped 4 bases from V and 0 bases from J, with 9 bases between.